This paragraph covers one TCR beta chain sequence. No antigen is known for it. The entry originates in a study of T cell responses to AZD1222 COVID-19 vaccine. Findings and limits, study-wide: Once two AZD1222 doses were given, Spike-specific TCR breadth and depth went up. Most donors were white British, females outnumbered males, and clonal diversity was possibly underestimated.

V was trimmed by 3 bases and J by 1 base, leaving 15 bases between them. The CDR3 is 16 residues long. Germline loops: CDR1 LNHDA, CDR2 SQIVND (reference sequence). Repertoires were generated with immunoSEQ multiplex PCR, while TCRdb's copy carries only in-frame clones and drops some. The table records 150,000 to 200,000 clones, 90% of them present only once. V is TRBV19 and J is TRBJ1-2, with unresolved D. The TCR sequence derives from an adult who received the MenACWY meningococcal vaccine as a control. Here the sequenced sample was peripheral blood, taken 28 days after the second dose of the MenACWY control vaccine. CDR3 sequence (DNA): TGTGCCAGTAGTATTGGTGGCATAAGTCGTAACTATGGCTACACCTTC. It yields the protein CASSIGGISRNYGYTF.